These 27 T cell receptor beta chains were all obtained from the same sample, sequenced in a study of shared clonotypes between healthy human individuals. Naive-designated CD8 cells lacked CD45RO, were positively enriched for CCR7, and omitted terminally differentiated effector memory CD45RA+ cells. Data came from immunoSEQ multiplex PCR; TCRdb stores just in-frame clones and leaves some out. This sample carries millions of clones, roughly 94% of them seen once, and the ten largest clones take around 1.1%. The sequenced sample was naive CD8+ T cells sorted from blood. These receptors came from a man younger than 30 in good health.

This chain connects TRBV11-2 to TRBJ2-1; tentative D call: TRBD2 (6 bases). Looked up from germline, CDR1 is SGHAT and CDR2 is FQNNGV. V lost 1 base and J 2 bases, leaving 9 bases between the germline ends. The CDR3 consists of 15 residues. The CDR3: CASSLVGGTYNEQFF. CDR3 DNA: TGTGCCAGCAGCTTAGTGGGGGGAACCTACAATGAGCAGTTCTTC.

The chain couples TRBV14 to TRBJ1-2; D unclear. The CDR3 contains 14 residues. Germline values: CDR1 SGHDN, CDR2 FVKESK. V gave up 6 bases and J gave up 4 bases, with 15 bases separating them. The CDR3 nucleotides read TGTGCCAGCAGTTCTTACTCGGGGAGCTATGGCTACACCTTC. Protein product: CASSSYSGSYGYTF.

The rearrangement joins TRBV2 to TRBJ2-1; D is perhaps TRBD1 or TRBD2 (5 bases each). Trimming took 1 base from V and 12 from J, leaving 13 bases between them. The CDR3 has 13 residues. Germline loops: CDR1 SNHLY, CDR2 FYNNEI. In nucleotides, the CDR3 is TGTGCCAGCAGTGAAGTGGGCCCAGGGACGCAGTTCTTC. Protein product: CASSEVGPGTQFF.

This clone was seen only once. The chain employs TRBV28 and TRBJ2-1, with TRBD1 identical over 8 bases. V shed 3 bases and J 8 bases; nucleotides not matched to a gene: 9. Germline loops: CDR1 MDHEN, CDR2 SYDVKM. The CDR3 length is 15 residues. The CDR3 sequence: CASSFGRGLVDEQFF. For the CDR3, the DNA is TGTGCCAGCAGTTTCGGCAGGGGGCTGGTGGATGAGCAGTTCTTC.

V gene TRBV7-9 combines with J gene TRBJ1-4, with unresolved D. The CDR3 contains 14 residues. The germline CDR1 and CDR2 sequences are SEHNR and FQNEAQ (reference sequence). The germline V and J ends were trimmed by 3 bases and 2 bases, with 7 bases remaining between them. The CDR3 is CASSLVSTNEKLFF. CDR3 sequence (DNA): TGTGCCAGCAGCTTGGTCAGTACTAATGAAAAACTGTTTTTT.

V is TRBV28 and J is TRBJ1-5, with D possibly matching TRBD1 (6 bases). This CDR3 has 15 amino acids. CDR1 is MDHEN, CDR2 SYDVKM, per germline. V was clipped by 5 bases and J by 2 bases, with 13 bases between them. The DNA of the CDR3 is TGTGCCAGCAGTGCCAGGGGTTTCGGCAATCAGCCCCAGCATTTT. It specifies CASSARGFGNQPQHF.

In regard to this clone: Other DNA sequences in this specimen translate into the identical CDR3. The chain is built from TRBV6-5 and TRBJ2-3, with 7 bases that match TRBD1. Germline-derived CDR1 and CDR2 are MNHEY and SVGAGI. This CDR3 is 15 amino acids long. V was pared by 6 bases and J by 2 bases, with 8 bases of the junction left unmatched. The CDR3 is CASSPGTANTDTQYF. The CDR3 nucleotides are TGTGCCAGCAGCCCCGGGACAGCTAACACAGATACGCAGTATTTT.

The chain couples TRBV15 to TRBJ2-2, with 7 nucleotides matching TRBD1. The germline V gene has CDR1 LNHNV and CDR2 YYDKDF (reference sequence). Trimming at V came to 9 bases and at J to 4 bases, leaving 8 bases not matched to a gene. The CDR3 spans 14 residues. CDR3 in amino acids: CATQKDRATGELFF. DNA of the CDR3: TGTGCCACGCAAAAAGACAGGGCCACCGGGGAGCTGTTTTTT.

CDR3 in DNA: TGTGCCAGCAGCCCCCTTCGGTGGAACTCCCGGAAGGACACTGAAGCTTTCTTT. Translating gives CASSPLRWNSRKDTEAFF. This chain joins TRBV7-8 and TRBJ1-1; D is uncertain. V lost 5 bases and J 3 bases, leaving 25 bases between the germline ends. This CDR3 contains 18 residues. Germline CDR1 reads SGHVS; CDR2 reads FQNEAQ.

J is TRBJ2-2 and V is TRBV11-3, with D possibly matching TRBD1 (5 bases). Trimming cost V 6 bases and J 7 bases, with 6 bases left between them. Germline assignment: CDR1 SGHNT and CDR2 YENEEA. The CDR3 is 11 amino acids. CDR3 DNA: TGTGCCAGCAGTAGGGGCGGGGAGCTGTTTTTT. Translation gives CASSRGGELFF.

The chain carries TRBV28 and TRBJ2-3; D is uncertain. In germline, CDR1 is MDHEN, CDR2 SYDVKM. V lost 3 bases and J 1 base, leaving 8 bases between the germline ends. The CDR3 covers 14 residues. The chain's CDR3 is CASSLLTGTDTQYF. CDR3 bases: TGTGCCAGCAGTTTGCTCACCGGCACAGATACGCAGTATTTT.

This rearrangement joins TRBV4-1 to TRBJ1-3; possible D gene TRBD1, 6 bases. The CDR3 contains 14 residues. From germline, CDR1 is MGHRA and CDR2 YSYEKL. V was trimmed by 4 bases and J by 4 bases, leaving 11 bases between them. The CDR3 region has the DNA TGCGCCAGCAGCCCAAGACAGGCGGGAAACACCATATATTTT. This sequence encodes CASSPRQAGNTIYF.

The CDR3 nucleotides are TGCGCCAGCAGCTTGTACCCAGGGAAAAAGGAAGAGACCCAGTACTTC. This translates into CASSLYPGKKEETQYF. The V gene is TRBV5-1, the J gene TRBJ2-5; D possibly corresponds to TRBD1 (5 bases). This CDR3 region has 16 residues. CDR1 and CDR2 (germline): SGHRS, YFSETQ. V dropped 1 base and J dropped 3 bases, with 16 bases sitting between them. The full variable domain, rest sourced from reference TRBV5-1 and TRBJ2-5, is KAGVTQTPRYLIKTRGQQVTLSCSPISGHRSVSWYQQTPGQGLQFLFEYFSETQRNKGNFPGRFSGRQFSNSRSEMNVSTLELGDSALYLCASSLYPGKKEETQYFGPGTRLLVL.

The CDR3 DNA reads as TGTGCCTGGAGTGGAATAAGAAGACAGGGGGAAAACACTAATGAAAAACTGTTTTTT. Translating it yields CAWSGIRRQGENTNEKLFF. This chain links TRBV30 with TRBJ1-4, with TRBD1 matching over 9 bases. The germline CDR1 and CDR2 sequences are GTSNPN and SVGIG (reference sequence). J gave up 2 bases and V 1 base, and 14 bases lay outside the gene matches. This CDR3 has 19 amino acids.

The V call is TRBV6-1, the J call TRBJ2-7; the D call may be TRBD1 or TRBD2 (5 bases each). V was trimmed by 2 bases and J by 5 bases, leaving 22 bases between them. This CDR3 comprises 17 residues. CDR1 and CDR2 from the germline V gene are MNHNS and SASEGT. The CDR3 reads CASSEWSGPNTGDEQYF. The CDR3 DNA reads as TGTGCCAGCAGTGAATGGTCAGGGCCCAATACCGGGGACGAGCAGTACTTC.

The chain uses TRBV29-1 and TRBJ1-5; D ambiguous. V lost 4 bases to trimming and J lost 0 bases, with 7 bases between them. Germline CDR1 SQVTM, CDR2 ANQGSEA. This CDR3 region has 13 residues. CDR3 sequence: CSVGDTSNQPQHF. The CDR3 bases are TGCAGCGTTGGAGACACTAGCAATCAGCCCCAGCATTTT.

V and J are TRBV19 and TRBJ2-7; D is uncertain. Trimming stripped 5 bases from V and 4 bases from J, with 9 bases between. Germline CDR1 is LNHDA and CDR2 is SQIVND (reference sequence). The CDR3 consists of 12 residues. The CDR3 DNA reads TGTGCCAGTAGTTCGGACCTATACGAGCAGTACTTC. Encoded protein: CASSSDLYEQYF.

The rearrangement links TRBV7-8 to TRBJ2-7, with D perhaps given as TRBD1 or TRBD2 (5 bases each). The CDR3 is 15 amino acids. V gave up 5 bases and J gave up 4 bases, with 18 bases separating them. Looked up from germline, CDR1 is SGHVS and CDR2 is FQNEAQ. The CDR3, as DNA: TGTGCCAGCAGCCTCCAGGGACGACTCTTATACGAGCAGTACTTC. Its translation: CASSLQGRLLYEQYF.

In this sample, this clone turned up once. The rearrangement uses TRBV5-4 and TRBJ1-1; no definite D call. The germline gives CDR1 SGHNT, CDR2 YYREEE (reference sequence). The V end was cut by 1 base, the J end by 7 bases, with 17 bases between. The CDR3 sequence is 15 residues long. The CDR3 region is CASSLLDQTGGEAFF. In DNA, the CDR3 is TGTGCCAGCAGCTTGTTAGACCAAACCGGAGGTGAAGCTTTCTTT.

The chain employs TRBV4-1 and TRBJ2-7; no clear D gene. This CDR3 spans 15 amino acids. V shed 0 bases and J shed 2 bases, with 11 bases lying between them. The germline V gene has CDR1 MGHRA and CDR2 YSYEKL. The CDR3 DNA follows: TGCGCCAGCAGCCAAGAGGAGCAAGTAGCCTACGAGCAGTACTTC. Translating gives CASSQEEQVAYEQYF.

The J gene is TRBJ1-5, the V gene TRBV28; no clear D gene. From germline, CDR1 is MDHEN and CDR2 SYDVKM. Trimming pared 1 base from V and 4 bases from J, leaving 8 bases between. The CDR3 covers 14 residues. CDR3 in amino acids: CASSLSGRNQPQHF. CDR3 DNA sequence: TGTGCCAGCAGTTTATCCGGTAGAAATCAGCCCCAGCATTTT.

The chain couples TRBV6-5 to TRBJ2-3, with D possibly being TRBD2 (5 bases). The CDR3 spans 16 residues. The ends were cut back, 0 bases at V and 4 bases at J, with 14 bases in the middle. The germline gives CDR1 MNHEY, CDR2 SVGAGI. CDR3 in amino acids: CASSYSIGEFADTQYF. As DNA, the CDR3 is TGTGCCAGCAGTTACTCGATCGGGGAATTCGCAGATACGCAGTATTTT.

This chain uses TRBV19 with TRBJ2-3; possible D gene TRBD2, 5 bases. V was trimmed by 9 bases and J by 0 bases, leaving 16 bases between them. CDR1 is LNHDA, CDR2 SQIVND, per germline (reference sequence). CDR3 length: 15 amino acids. The CDR3 DNA is TGTGCCAGCGGCGGCGAGCGGATTAGCACAGATACGCAGTATTTT. As protein: CASGGERISTDTQYF. Full variable domain (rest looked up from reference TRBV19 and TRBJ2-3): DGGITQSPKYLFRKEGQNVTLSCEQNLNHDAMYWYRQDPGQGLRLIYYSQIVNDFQKGDIAEGYSVSREKKESFPLTVTSAQKNPTAFYLCASGGERISTDTQYFGPGTRLTVL.

The chain carries TRBV9 and TRBJ2-3, with D possibly TRBD2 on 6 matching bases. Trimming took 0 bases from V and 7 from J, leaving 21 bases between them. CDR1 SGDLS and CDR2 YYNGEE come from the germline V gene. The CDR3 spans 17 residues. The CDR3 spells CASSVGIADQFLNTQYF. In nucleotides, the CDR3 is TGTGCCAGCAGCGTAGGGATAGCGGACCAATTCTTGAATACGCAGTATTTT.

V gene TRBV7-9 combines with J gene TRBJ2-1; the D is unclear. The CDR3 sequence is 17 residues long. The V end was cut by 1 base, the J end by 0 bases, with 13 bases between. Per germline, CDR1 SEHNR and CDR2 FQNEAQ (reference sequence). Written as DNA, the CDR3 is TGTGCCAGCAGCTTAGGACTCGGGCAGAGCTCCTACAATGAGCAGTTCTTC. Protein: CASSLGLGQSSYNEQFF.

This clone was picked up one time. The chain combines TRBV7-6 with TRBJ1-6, with D hard to call. The CDR3 consists of 15 residues. V lost 5 bases and J lost 0, with 8 bases in between. Germline V lookup: CDR1 SGHVS, CDR2 FNYEAQ. CDR3 bases: TGTGCCAGCAGCCCCACCCTCTCCTATAATTCACCCCTCCACTTT. Its protein product is CASSPTLSYNSPLHF.

Turning to this clone: The identical CDR3 is also encoded by other nucleotide sequences in the sample. This chain's CDR3 is CASSDGGEQFF. DNA for the CDR3: TGTGCCAGCAGTGACGGAGGTGAGCAGTTCTTC. This chain links TRBV6-5 with TRBJ2-1, with D perhaps TRBD2 (5 bases). Looked up from germline, CDR1 is MNHEY and CDR2 is SVGAGI. CDR3 length: 11 residues. The V gene lost 5 bases and the J gene lost 9 bases, with 8 bases spanning the gap.